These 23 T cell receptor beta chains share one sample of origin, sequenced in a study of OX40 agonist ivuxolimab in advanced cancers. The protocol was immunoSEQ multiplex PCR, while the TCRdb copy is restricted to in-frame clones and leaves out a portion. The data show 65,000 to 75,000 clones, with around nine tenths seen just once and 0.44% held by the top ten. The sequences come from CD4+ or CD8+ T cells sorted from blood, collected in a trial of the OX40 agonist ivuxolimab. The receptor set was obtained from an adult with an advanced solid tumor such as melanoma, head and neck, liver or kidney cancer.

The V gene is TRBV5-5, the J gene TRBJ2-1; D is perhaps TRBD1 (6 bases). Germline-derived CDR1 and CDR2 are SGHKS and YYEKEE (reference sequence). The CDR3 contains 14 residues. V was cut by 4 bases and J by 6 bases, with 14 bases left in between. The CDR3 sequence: CASSQVGQLNEQFF. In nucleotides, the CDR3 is TGTGCCAGCAGCCAAGTAGGACAGCTCAATGAGCAGTTCTTC.

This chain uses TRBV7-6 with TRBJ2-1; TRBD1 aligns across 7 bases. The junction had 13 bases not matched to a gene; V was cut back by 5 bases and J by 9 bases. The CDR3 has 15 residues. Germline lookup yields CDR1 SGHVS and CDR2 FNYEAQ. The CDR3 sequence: CASSPRQGLGSEQFF. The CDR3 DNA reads TGTGCCAGCAGCCCAAGACAGGGTCTAGGGAGTGAGCAGTTCTTC.

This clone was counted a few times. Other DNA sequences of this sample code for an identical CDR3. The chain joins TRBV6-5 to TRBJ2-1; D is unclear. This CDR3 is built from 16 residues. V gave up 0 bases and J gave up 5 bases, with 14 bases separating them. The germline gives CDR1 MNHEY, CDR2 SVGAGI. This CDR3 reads CASSYSFGTFNNEQFF. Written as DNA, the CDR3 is TGTGCCAGCAGTTACTCCTTCGGTACTTTTAACAATGAGCAGTTCTTC.

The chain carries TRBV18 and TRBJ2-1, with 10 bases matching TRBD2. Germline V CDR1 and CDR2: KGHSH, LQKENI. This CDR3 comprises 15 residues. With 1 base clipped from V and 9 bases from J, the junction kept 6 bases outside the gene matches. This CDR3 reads CASSPRLAGEGEQFF. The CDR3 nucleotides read TGTGCCAGCTCACCACGTCTAGCGGGAGAGGGTGAGCAGTTCTTC.

CDR3 sequence (DNA): TGCGCCAGCAGCCCCGATCAAACGGCTGGCTACACCTTC. This translates into CASSPDQTAGYTF. This chain links TRBV5-1 with TRBJ1-2; no definite D call. V was pared by 4 bases and J by 7 bases, with 14 bases between. The CDR3 is made up of 13 amino acids. CDR1 and CDR2 from the germline V gene are SGHRS and YFSETQ.

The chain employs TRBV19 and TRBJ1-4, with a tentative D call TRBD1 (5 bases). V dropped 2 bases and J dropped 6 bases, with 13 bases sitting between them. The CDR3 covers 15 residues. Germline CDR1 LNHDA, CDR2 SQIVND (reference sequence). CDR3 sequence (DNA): TGTGCCAGTAGTATAAATGGGGGGATGGATGAAAAACTGTTTTTT. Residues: CASSINGGMDEKLFF.

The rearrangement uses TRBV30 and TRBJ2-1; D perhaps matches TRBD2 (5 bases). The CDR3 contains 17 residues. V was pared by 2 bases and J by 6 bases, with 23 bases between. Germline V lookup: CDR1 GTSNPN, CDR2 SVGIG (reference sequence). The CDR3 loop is CAWSQPLLGDGANEQFF. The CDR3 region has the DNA TGTGCCTGGAGTCAACCCCTTTTGGGAGATGGAGCCAATGAGCAGTTCTTC.

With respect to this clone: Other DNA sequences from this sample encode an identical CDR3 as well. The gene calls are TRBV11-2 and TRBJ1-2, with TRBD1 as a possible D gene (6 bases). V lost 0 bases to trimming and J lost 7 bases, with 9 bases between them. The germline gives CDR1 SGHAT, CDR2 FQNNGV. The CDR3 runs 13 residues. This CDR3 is CASSLEQGFGYTF. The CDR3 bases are TGTGCCAGCAGCTTAGAGCAGGGGTTTGGCTACACCTTC. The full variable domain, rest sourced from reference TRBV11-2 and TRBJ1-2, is EAGVAQSPRYKIIEKRQSVAFWCNPISGHATLYWYQQILGQGPKLLIQFQNNGVVDDSQLPKDRFSAERLKGVDSTLKIQPAKLEDSAVYLCASSLEQGFGYTFGSGTRLTVV.

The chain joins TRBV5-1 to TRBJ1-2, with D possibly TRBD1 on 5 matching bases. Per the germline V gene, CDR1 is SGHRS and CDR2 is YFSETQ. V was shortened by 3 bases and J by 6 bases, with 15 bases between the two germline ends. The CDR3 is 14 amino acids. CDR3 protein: CASSSTQGMDGYTF. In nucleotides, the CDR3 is TGCGCCAGCAGCTCCACCCAGGGAATGGATGGCTACACCTTC.

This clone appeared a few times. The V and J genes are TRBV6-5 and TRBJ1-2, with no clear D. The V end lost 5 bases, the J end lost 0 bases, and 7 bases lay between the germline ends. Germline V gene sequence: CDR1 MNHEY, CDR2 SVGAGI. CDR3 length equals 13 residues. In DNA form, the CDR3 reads TGTGCCAGCAGTGCTGAAGCTAACTATGGCTACACCTTC. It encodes CASSAEANYGYTF.

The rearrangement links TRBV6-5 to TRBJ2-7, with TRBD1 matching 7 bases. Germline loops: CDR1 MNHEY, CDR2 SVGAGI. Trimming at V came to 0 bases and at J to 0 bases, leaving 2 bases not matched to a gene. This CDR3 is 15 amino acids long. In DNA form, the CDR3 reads TGTGCCAGCAGTTACTCCCCAGGGGGCTCCTACGAGCAGTACTTC. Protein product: CASSYSPGGSYEQYF.

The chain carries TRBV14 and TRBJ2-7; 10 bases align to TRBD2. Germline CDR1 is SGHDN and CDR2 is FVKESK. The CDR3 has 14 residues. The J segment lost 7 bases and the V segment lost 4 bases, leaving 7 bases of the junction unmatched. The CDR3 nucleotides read TGTGCCAGCAGCCTCCTAGCGGGAGCCCGGGAGCAGTACTTC. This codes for CASSLLAGAREQYF.

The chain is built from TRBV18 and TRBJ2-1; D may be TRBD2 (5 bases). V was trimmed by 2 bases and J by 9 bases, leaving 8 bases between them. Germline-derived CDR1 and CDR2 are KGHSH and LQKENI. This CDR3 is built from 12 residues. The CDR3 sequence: CASSPAGREQFF. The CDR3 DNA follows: TGTGCCAGCTCACCAGCGGGCCGTGAGCAGTTCTTC.

Here the CDR3 DNA reads TGCAGCGTTTACAGGGGGCATGGCTACACCTTC. Encoded protein: CSVYRGHGYTF. This chain uses TRBV29-1 with TRBJ1-2; 9 nucleotides agree with TRBD1. Germline V gives CDR1 SQVTM, CDR2 ANQGSEA. Trimming cost V 5 bases and J 6 bases; bases outside gene matches: 1. This CDR3 has 11 residues.

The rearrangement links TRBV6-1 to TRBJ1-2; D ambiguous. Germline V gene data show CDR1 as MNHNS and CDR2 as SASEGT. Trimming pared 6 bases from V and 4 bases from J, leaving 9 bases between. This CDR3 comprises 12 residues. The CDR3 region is CASSQTGYGYTF. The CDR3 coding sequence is TGTGCCAGCAGCCAAACCGGCTATGGCTACACCTTC.

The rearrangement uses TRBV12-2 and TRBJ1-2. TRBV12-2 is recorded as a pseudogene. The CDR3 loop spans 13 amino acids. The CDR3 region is CASRLVQWVGYTF. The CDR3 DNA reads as TGTGCAAGTCGCTTAGTCCAATGGGTCGGCTACACCTTC.

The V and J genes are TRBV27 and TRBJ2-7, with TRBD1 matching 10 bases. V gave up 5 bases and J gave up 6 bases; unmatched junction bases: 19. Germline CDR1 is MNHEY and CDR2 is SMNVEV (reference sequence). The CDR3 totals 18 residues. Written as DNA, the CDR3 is TGTGCCAGCAGTCCCCGGACAGGGGGGTCTTTAAGGACGGGCGAGCAGTACTTC. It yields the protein CASSPRTGGSLRTGEQYF.

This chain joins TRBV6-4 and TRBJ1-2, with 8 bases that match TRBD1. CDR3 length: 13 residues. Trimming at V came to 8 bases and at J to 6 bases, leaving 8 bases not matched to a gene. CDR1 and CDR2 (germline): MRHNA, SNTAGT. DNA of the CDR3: TGTGCCAGCCCACCAGGGGGCGGCGATGGCTACACCTTC. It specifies CASPPGGGDGYTF.

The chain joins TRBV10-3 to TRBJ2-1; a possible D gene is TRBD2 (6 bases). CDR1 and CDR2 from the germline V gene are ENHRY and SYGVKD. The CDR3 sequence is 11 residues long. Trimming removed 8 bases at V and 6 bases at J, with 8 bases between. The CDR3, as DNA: TGTGCCATCGGGACTGGCAATGAGCAGTTCTTC. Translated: CAIGTGNEQFF.

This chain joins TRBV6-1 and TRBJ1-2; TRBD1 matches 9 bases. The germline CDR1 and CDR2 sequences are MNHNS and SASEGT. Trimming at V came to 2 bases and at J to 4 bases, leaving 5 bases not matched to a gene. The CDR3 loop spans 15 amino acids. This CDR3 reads CASSEPGQGIYGYTF. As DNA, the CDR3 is TGTGCCAGCAGTGAACCGGGACAGGGTATCTATGGCTACACCTTC.

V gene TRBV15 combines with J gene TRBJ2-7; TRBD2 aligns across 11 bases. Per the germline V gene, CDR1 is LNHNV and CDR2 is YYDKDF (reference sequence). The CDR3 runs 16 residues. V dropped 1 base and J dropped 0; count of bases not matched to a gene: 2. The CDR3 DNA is TGTGCCACCAGCAGAGGAACTAGCGGGAGCTCCTACGAGCAGTACTTC. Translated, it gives CATSRGTSGSSYEQYF. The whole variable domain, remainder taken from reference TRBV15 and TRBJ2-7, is DAMVIQNPRYQVTQFGKPVTLSCSQTLNHNVMYWYQQKSSQAPKLLFHYYDKDFNNEADTPDNFQSRRPNTSFCFLDIRSPGLGDTAMYLCATSRGTSGSSYEQYFGPGTRLTVT.

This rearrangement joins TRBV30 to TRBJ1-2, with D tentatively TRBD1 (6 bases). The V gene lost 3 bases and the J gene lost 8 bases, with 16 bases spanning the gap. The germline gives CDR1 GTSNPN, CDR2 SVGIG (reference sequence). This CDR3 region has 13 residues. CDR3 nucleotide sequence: TGTGCCTGGAGCGAAACTTACAGGGCCGGCTACACCTTC. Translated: CAWSETYRAGYTF.

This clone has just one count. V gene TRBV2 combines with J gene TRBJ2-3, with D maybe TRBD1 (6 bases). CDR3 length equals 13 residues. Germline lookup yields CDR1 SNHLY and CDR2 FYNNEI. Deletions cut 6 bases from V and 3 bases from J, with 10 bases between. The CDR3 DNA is TGTGCCAGCAGACATGGACAGACAGATACGCAGTATTTT. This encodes CASRHGQTDTQYF.